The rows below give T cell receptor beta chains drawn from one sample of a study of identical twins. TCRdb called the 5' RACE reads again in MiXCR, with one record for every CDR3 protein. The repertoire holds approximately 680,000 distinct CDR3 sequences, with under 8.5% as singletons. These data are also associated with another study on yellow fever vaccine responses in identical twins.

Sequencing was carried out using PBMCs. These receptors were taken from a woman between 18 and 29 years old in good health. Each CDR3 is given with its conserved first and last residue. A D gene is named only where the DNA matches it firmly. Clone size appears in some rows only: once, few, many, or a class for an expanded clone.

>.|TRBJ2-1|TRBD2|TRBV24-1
CATSDSLSGEQFF
TGTGCCACCAGTGATTCCCTTAGCGGGGAGCAGTTCTTC
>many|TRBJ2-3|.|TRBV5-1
CASSLRRADTQYF
TGCGCCAGCAGCTTGCGCAGGGCGGATACGCAGTATTTT
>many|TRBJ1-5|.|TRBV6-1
CASSELMRQPQHF
TGTGCCAGCAGTGAATTAATGCGGCAGCCCCAGCATTTT
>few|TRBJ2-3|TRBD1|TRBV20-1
CSPKGQASTDTQYF
TGCAGTCCAAAGGGACAGGCGAGCACAGATACGCAGTATTTT
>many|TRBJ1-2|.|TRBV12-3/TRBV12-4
CASSWQGHGYTF
TGTGCCAGCAGTTGGCAGGGCCATGGCTACACCTTC
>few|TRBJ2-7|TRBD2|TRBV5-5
CASSLLGLAGDEQYF
TGTGCCAGCAGCTTACTGGGACTAGCGGGAGACGAGCAGTACTTC
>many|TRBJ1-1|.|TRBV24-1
CATSDGTYTEAFF
TGTGCCACCAGTGATGGGACCTACACTGAAGCTTTCTTT
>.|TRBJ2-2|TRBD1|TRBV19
CASSPGTGSVNTGELFF
TGTGCCAGTAGTCCCGGGACAGGGTCGGTGAACACCGGGGAGCTGTTTTTT
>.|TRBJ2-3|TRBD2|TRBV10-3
CAIRAGGPADTQYF
TGTGCCATCAGAGCGGGAGGGCCGGCAGATACGCAGTATTTT
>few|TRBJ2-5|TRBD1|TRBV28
CASTAGQGGETQYF
TGTGCCAGCACCGCGGGACAGGGGGGAGAGACCCAGTACTTC
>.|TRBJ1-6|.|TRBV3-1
CASSQRRWVTSPLHF
TGTGCCAGCAGCCAAAGACGTTGGGTTACTTCACCCCTCCACTTT
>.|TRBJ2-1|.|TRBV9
CASSAHGSSYNEQFF
TGTGCCAGCAGCGCACACGGCAGCTCCTACAATGAGCAGTTCTTC
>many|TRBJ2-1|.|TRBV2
CASSSGIRQFF
TGTGCCAGCAGTTCCGGGATACGTCAGTTCTTC
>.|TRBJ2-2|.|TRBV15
CATAHSQGNTGELFF
TGTGCCACCGCACATTCGCAGGGGAACACCGGGGAGCTGTTTTTT
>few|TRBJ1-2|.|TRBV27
CASSLSSQGYSGYTF
TGTGCCAGCAGTTTATCTAGCCAAGGTTATAGTGGCTACACCTTC
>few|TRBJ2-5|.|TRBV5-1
CASSLELAELQETQYF
TGCGCCAGCAGCTTGGAACTAGCAGAGCTTCAAGAGACCCAGTACTTC
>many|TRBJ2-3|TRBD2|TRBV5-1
CASSLYRGRVPTDTQYF
TGCGCCAGCAGCTTGTATCGTGGGAGGGTCCCCACAGATACGCAGTATTTT
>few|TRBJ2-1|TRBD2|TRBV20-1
CSARTHGGDPTSSYNEQFF
TGCAGTGCTAGGACCCATGGGGGGGACCCTACTAGCTCCTACAATGAGCAGTTCTTC
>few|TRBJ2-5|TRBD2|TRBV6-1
CASRPRLAGGWETQYF
TGTGCCAGCAGACCGAGACTAGCGGGGGGTTGGGAGACCCAGTACTTC
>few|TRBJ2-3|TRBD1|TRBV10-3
CAINRGHTDTQYF
TGTGCCATTAACAGGGGGCATACAGATACGCAGTATTTT
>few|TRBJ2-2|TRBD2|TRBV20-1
CSARPKRGDTIIYTGELFF
TGCAGTGCTAGACCCAAGCGGGGGGACACTATAATTTACACCGGGGAGCTGTTTTTT
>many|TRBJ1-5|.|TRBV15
CATSREDYYSNQPQHF
TGTGCCACCAGCAGAGAGGACTACTATAGCAATCAGCCCCAGCATTTT
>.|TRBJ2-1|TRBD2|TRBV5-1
CASRQGLAGRNEQFF
TGCGCCAGCAGGCAGGGACTAGCGGGGCGCAATGAGCAGTTCTTC
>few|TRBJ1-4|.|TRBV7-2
CASSSRWGLNEKLFF
TGTGCCAGCAGCTCCCGTTGGGGGTTGAATGAAAAACTGTTTTTT
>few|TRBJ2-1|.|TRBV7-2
CASSLTNTNEQFF
TGTGCCAGCAGCTTAACTAATACCAATGAGCAGTTCTTC
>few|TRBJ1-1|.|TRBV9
CASSVGGMNTEAFF
TGTGCCAGCAGCGTAGGGGGAATGAACACTGAAGCTTTCTTT
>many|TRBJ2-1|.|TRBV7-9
CASSLSALGEQFF
TGTGCCAGCAGCTTATCAGCCCTCGGTGAGCAGTTCTTC
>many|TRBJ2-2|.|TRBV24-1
CATSDFRAGGYTGELFF
TGTGCCACCAGTGATTTCCGGGCAGGGGGGTACACCGGGGAGCTGTTTTTT
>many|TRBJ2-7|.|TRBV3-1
CASSQVVQGPYEQYF
TGTGCCAGCAGCCAAGTAGTACAGGGACCCTACGAGCAGTACTTC
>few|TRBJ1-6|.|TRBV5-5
CASSSGRDSPLHF
TGTGCCAGCAGCTCAGGGAGGGATTCACCCCTCCACTTT
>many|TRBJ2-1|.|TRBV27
CASSPGLSYNEQFF
TGTGCCAGCAGCCCGGGACTCTCCTACAATGAGCAGTTCTTC
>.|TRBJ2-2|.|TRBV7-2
CASSLAWGRVANTGELFF
TGTGCCAGCAGCTTAGCTTGGGGCAGGGTGGCGAACACCGGGGAGCTGTTTTTT
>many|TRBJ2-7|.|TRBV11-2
CASSSGGSYEQYF
TGTGCCAGCAGCTCCGGGGGCTCCTACGAGCAGTACTTC
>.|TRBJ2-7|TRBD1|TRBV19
CASSIGKGAGYEQYF
TGTGCCAGTAGTATAGGAAAGGGGGCTGGGTACGAGCAGTACTTC
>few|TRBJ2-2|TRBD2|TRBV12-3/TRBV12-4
CASSFNLLASGNTGELFF
TGTGCCAGCAGTTTTAATTTGTTGGCTAGCGGAAACACCGGGGAGCTGTTTTTT
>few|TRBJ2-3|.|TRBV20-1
CSALTSGSLTDTQYF
TGCAGTGCCCTCACAAGCGGCTCGCTAACAGATACGCAGTATTTT
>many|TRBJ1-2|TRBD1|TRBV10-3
CAITNLWTGVGGYTF
TGTGCCATCACTAACCTCTGGACAGGGGTGGGCGGCTACACCTTC
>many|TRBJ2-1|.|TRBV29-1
CSVEGGNRNEQFF
TGCAGCGTTGAAGGGGGTAACAGGAATGAGCAGTTCTTC
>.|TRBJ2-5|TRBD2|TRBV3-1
CASRPGGNQETQYF
TGTGCCAGCAGGCCCGGGGGGAACCAAGAGACCCAGTACTTC
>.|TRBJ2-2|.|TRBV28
CASSVTAVAGELFF
TGTGCCAGCAGTGTTACAGCCGTAGCCGGGGAGCTGTTTTTT
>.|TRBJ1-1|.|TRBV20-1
CSASDSFNTEAFF
TGCAGTGCTAGTGACAGCTTTAACACAGAAGCTTTCTTT
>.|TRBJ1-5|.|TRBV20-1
CSAKDPTSSNQPQHF
TGCAGTGCAAAGGATCCGACTTCTAGCAATCAGCCCCAGCATTTT